Following are 7 T cell receptor beta chains from one sample sequenced in a study of beta chain features in type 1 diabetes. Broader study findings: Moderately but significantly shorter TCRB CDR3s were found in Type 1 diabetes patients in all four CD4+ subsets.

These receptors' targets are unknown. Every bit of the isolated RNA underwent reverse transcription, so sequencing read expressed TCRB transcripts. The method was immunoSEQ multiplex PCR; TCRdb's version includes in-frame clones alone and lacks a portion of them. There are tens of thousands of clones in the sample; around 45% occur only once, and about 1.5% lies in the top ten. Sample: Tregs from blood. These receptors were taken from a man younger than 40 with type 1 diabetes.

The J gene is TRBJ2-5, the V gene TRBV11-2; D ambiguous. The length of the CDR3 is 14 residues. CDR1 is SGHAT and CDR2 is FQNNGV in the germline V gene. The V end was cut by 5 bases, the J end by 2 bases, with 12 bases between. CDR3 coding DNA: TGTGCCAGCAGCATAAACGGAGCACAAGAGACCCAGTACTTC. Translated: CASSINGAQETQYF.

For this clone: Different DNA sequences within this sample yield the same CDR3. CDR3 sequence: CASSFVVGTDTQYF. In DNA, the CDR3 is TGTGCCAGCAGCTTTGTAGTTGGCACAGATACGCAGTATTTT. The V gene is TRBV7-2, the J gene TRBJ2-3; D is ambiguous. This CDR3 contains 14 residues. Per germline, CDR1 SGHTA and CDR2 FQGNSA. V lost 3 bases and J lost 1, with 8 bases in between.

The chain is built from TRBV14 and TRBJ1-1; no reliable D call. The germline V and J ends were trimmed by 2 bases and 2 bases, with 12 bases remaining between them. Looked up from germline, CDR1 is SGHDN and CDR2 is FVKESK. The CDR3 has 15 residues. CDR3 DNA sequence: TGTGCCAGCAGCCAACTCCTGGGGAGCAACACTGAAGCTTTCTTT. It is translated as CASSQLLGSNTEAFF.

To note about this clone: Germline and junction disagree at one end, which may indicate a read error. This sequence joins TRBV4-3 and TRBJ2-7; 8 nucleotides align to TRBD1. CDR1 and CDR2 from the germline V gene are LGHNA and YSLEER. This CDR3 has 15 residues. The CDR3 sequence: CASSHTGQGRHEQYF. The CDR3 coding sequence is TGCGCCAGTAGCCACACCGGACAGGGAAGGCACGAGCAGTACTTC.

The chain is built from TRBV5-4 and TRBJ2-7, with D unresolved. V was shortened by 3 bases and J by 2 bases, with 3 bases between the two germline ends. The CDR3 spans 11 residues. CDR1 SGHNT and CDR2 YYREEE come from the germline V gene (reference sequence). The CDR3 DNA follows: TGTGCCAGCAGCTCCGCCTACGAGCAGTACTTC. Translated: CASSSAYEQYF.

The rearrangement uses TRBV10-2 and TRBJ2-7; 7 nucleotides line up with TRBD2. Germline V gives CDR1 WSHSY, CDR2 SAAADI. V shed 6 bases and J 4 bases; nucleotides not matched to a gene: 15. There are 16 residues in the CDR3. CDR3 amino acids: CASRRVLAGASYEQYF. In DNA, the CDR3 is TGCGCCAGCAGACGAGTGCTGGCGGGAGCTTCGTACGAGCAGTACTTC.

V gene TRBV19 combines with J gene TRBJ1-5; D remains unclear. Looked up from germline, CDR1 is LNHDA and CDR2 is SQIVND (reference sequence). Trimming shortened V by 1 base and J by 5 bases, and 9 bases separated the two germline ends. CDR3 length: 14 residues. CDR3 loop: CASSIGELYQPQHF. In DNA, the CDR3 is TGTGCCAGTAGTATAGGGGAGCTTTATCAGCCCCAGCATTTT.